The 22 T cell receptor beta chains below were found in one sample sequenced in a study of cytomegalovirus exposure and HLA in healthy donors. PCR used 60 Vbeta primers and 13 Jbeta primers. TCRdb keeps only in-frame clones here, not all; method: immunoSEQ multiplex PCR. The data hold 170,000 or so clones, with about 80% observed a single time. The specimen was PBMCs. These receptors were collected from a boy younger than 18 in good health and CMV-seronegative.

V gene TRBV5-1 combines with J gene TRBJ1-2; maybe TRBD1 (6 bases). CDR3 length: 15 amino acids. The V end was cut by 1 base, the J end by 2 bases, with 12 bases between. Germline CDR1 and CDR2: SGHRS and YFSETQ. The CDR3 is CASSLRAGANYGYTF. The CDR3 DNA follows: TGCGCCAGCAGCTTGCGGGCAGGGGCCAACTATGGCTACACCTTC.

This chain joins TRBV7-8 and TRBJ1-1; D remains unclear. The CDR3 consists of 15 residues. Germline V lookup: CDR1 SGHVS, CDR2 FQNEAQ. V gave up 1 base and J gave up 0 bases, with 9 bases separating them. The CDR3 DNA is TGTGCCAGCAGCTTAGGAAGAGGCCTGAACACTGAAGCTTTCTTT. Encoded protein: CASSLGRGLNTEAFF.

CDR3 protein: CASSPSRGTEAFF. CDR3 coding DNA: TGTGCCAGCTCACCTTCCAGGGGCACTGAAGCTTTCTTT. The V call is TRBV18, the J call TRBJ1-1; tentative D call: TRBD1 (6 bases). Germline V lookup: CDR1 KGHSH, CDR2 LQKENI. V shed 3 bases and J shed 4 bases, with 9 bases lying between them. There are 13 residues in the CDR3.

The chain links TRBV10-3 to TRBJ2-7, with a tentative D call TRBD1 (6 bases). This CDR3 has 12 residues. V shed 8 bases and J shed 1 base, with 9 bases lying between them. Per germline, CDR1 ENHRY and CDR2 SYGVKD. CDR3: CAIRQDSYEQYF. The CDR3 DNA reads TGTGCCATCCGACAGGATTCCTACGAGCAGTACTTC.

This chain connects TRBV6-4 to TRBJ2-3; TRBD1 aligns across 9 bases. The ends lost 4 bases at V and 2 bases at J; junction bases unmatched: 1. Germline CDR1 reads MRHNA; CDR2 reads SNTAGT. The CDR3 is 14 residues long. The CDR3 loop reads CASSGDRDTDTQYF. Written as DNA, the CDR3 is TGTGCCAGCAGTGGGGACAGGGACACAGATACGCAGTATTTT.

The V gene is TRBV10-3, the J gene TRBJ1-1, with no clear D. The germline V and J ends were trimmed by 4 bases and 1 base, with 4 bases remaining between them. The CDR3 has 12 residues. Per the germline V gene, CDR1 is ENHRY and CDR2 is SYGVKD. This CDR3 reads CAISGENTEAFF. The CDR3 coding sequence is TGTGCCATCAGTGGAGAGAACACTGAAGCTTTCTTT.

CDR3 bases: TGTGCCAGCAGTGAAGGAGGGAGCGGGCGAGGGAATGAGCAGTTCTTC. Translation: CASSEGGSGRGNEQFF. The chain uses TRBV2 and TRBJ2-1, with a weak D call TRBD2 (6 bases). The germline gives CDR1 SNHLY, CDR2 FYNNEI. Deletions cut 1 base from V and 7 bases from J, with 17 bases between. The CDR3 has 16 residues.

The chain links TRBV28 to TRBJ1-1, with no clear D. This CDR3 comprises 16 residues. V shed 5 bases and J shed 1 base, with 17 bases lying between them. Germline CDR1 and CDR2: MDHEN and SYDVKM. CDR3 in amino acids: CASSPRVPRKNTEAFF. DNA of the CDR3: TGTGCCAGCAGTCCACGGGTCCCGAGAAAGAACACTGAAGCTTTCTTT.

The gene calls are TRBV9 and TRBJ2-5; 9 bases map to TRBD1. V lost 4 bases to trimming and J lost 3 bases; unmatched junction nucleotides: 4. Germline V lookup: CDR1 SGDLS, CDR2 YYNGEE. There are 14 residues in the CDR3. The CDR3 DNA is TGTGCCAGCAGCTACCGGGACAGGGAAGAGACCCAGTACTTC. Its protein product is CASSYRDREETQYF.

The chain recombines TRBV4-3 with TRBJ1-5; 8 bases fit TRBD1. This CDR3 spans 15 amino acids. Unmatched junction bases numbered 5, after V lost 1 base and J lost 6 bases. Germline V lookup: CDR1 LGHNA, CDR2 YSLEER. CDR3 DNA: TGCGCCAGCAGCCAAGGAAGGACAGGGATTCAGCCCCAGCATTTT. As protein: CASSQGRTGIQPQHF.

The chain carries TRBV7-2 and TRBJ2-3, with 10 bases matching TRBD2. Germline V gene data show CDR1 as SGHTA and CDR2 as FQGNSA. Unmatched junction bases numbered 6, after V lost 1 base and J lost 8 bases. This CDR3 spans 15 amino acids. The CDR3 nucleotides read TGTGCCAGCAGCTTAGGTCTAGCGGGAGATGCTACGCAGTATTTT. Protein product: CASSLGLAGDATQYF.

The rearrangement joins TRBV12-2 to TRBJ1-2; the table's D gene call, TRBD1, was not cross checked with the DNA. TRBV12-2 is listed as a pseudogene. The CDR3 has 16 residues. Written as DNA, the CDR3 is TGTGCAAGTCGCTTAGTGACCGGGACAGGGGGCCATGGCTACACCTTC. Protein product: CASRLVTGTGGHGYTF.

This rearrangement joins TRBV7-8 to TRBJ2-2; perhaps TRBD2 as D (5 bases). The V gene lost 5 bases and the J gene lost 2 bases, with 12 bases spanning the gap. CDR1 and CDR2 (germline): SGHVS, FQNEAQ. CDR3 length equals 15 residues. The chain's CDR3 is CASSRYTGNTGELFF. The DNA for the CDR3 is TGTGCCAGCAGCCGATACACGGGAAACACCGGGGAGCTGTTTTTT.

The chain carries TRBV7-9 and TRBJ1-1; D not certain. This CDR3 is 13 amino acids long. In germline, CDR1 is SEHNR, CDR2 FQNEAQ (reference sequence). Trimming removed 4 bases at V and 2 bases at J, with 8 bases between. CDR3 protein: CASSSDKNTEAFF. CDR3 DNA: TGTGCCAGCAGCTCCGACAAAAACACTGAAGCTTTCTTT.

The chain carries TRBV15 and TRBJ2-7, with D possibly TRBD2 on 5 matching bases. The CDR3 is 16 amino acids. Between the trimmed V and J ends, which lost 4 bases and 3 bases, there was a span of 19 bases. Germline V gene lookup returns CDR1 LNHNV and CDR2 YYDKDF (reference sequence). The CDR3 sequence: CATSIGKGVPLYEQYF. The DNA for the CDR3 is TGTGCCACCAGCATTGGTAAGGGAGTGCCGCTCTACGAGCAGTACTTC.

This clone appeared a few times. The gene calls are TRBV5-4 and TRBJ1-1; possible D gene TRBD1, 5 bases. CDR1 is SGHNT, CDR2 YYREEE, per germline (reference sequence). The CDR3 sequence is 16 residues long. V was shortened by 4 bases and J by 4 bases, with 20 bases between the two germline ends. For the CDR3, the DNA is TGTGCCAGCAGCGTTGACAGAACCCAAATACTCACTGAAGCTTTCTTT. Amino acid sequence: CASSVDRTQILTEAFF.

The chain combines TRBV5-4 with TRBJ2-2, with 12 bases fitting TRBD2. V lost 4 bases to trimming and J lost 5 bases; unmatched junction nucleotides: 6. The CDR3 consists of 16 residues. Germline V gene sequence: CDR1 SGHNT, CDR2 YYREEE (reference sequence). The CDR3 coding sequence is TGTGCCAGCAGCGCGGGACTAGCGGGCACTACCGGGGAGCTGTTTTTT. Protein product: CASSAGLAGTTGELFF. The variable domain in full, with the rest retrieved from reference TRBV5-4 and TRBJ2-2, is ETGVTQSPTHLIKTRGQQVTLRCSSQSGHNTVSWYQQALGQGPQFIFQYYREEENGRGNFPPRFSGLQFPNYSSELNVNALELDDSALYLCASSAGLAGTTGELFFGEGSRLTVL.

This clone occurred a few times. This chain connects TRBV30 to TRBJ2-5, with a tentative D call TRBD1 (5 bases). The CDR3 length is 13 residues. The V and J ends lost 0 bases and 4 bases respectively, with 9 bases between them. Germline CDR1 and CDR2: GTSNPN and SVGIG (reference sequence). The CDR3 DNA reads TGTGCCTGGAGTGTAGGGGAAGCAGAGACCCAGTACTTC. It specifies CAWSVGEAETQYF.

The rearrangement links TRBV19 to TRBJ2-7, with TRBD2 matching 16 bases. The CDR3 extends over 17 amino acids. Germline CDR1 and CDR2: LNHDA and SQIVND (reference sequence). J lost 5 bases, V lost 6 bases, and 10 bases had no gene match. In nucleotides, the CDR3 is TGTGCCAGTAGCCCGGGACTAGCGGGAGGGTCGGGAAACGAGCAGTACTTC. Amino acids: CASSPGLAGGSGNEQYF.

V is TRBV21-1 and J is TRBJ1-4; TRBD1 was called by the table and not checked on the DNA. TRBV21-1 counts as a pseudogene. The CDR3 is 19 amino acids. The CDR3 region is CASSKGTEMTGLGNEKLFF. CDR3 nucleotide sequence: TGTGCCAGCAGCAAAGGGACAGAGATGACAGGGCTCGGTAATGAAAAACTGTTTTTT.

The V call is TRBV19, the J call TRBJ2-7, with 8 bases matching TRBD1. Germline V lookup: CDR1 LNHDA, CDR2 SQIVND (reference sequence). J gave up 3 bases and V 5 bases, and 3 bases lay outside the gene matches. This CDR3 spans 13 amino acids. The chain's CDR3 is CASSDGQGYEQYF. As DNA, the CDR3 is TGTGCCAGTAGTGACGGACAGGGCTACGAGCAGTACTTC.

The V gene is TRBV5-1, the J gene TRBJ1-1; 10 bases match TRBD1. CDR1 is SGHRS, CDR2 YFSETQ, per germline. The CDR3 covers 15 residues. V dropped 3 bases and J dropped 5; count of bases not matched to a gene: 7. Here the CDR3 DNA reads TGCGCCAGCAGCTCGTCTGACAGGGGGCCTACTGAAGCTTTCTTT. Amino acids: CASSSSDRGPTEAFF.